This TCR beta chain is from a study of T cell repertoires in ileal Crohn's disease. Across the study: Every patient was operated on for stricturing (about 60%) or penetrating (39%) complications. Five hundred nanograms of biopsy DNA per sample underwent TCRB immunosequencing. Study findings and constraints: Mucosal expansions were suggested to be mainly CD8 T cells. Clonal expansions were more frequent in active smokers than non-smokers at surgery.

With 2 bases clipped from V and 6 bases from J, the junction kept 7 bases outside the gene matches. Germline loops: CDR1 MNHEY, CDR2 SMNVEV (reference sequence). This CDR3 contains 15 residues. About this clone: Its target is unknown.

This sample's time point: inflamed ileum from the surgical specimen. The repertoire was sequenced with immunoSEQ multiplex PCR; TCRdb's copy has only in-frame clones and lacks some. Among around 9,800 clones listed, about nine tenths were seen once. The rearrangement uses TRBV27 and TRBJ2-1, with 7 nucleotides matching TRBD2. The receptor was derived from an adult with Crohn's disease. The sequenced material came from ileal tissue. The CDR3, as DNA: TGTGCCAGCAGTTTACGCCCGGGAGGCCCCAATGAGCAGTTCTTC. It translates to CASSLRPGGPNEQFF.